Below are 12 T cell receptor beta chains sequenced from a single sample in a study of blood T cell repertoires in COVID-19. Repertoires were generated with immunoSEQ multiplex PCR, while TCRdb's copy carries only in-frame clones and drops some. The table shows roughly 250,000 clones, with more than 80% occurring only once. Specimen: peripheral blood. Receptor source: a woman in her forties with acute or convalescent COVID-19.

This clone was observed once. The chain uses TRBV25-1 and TRBJ1-4, with 9 bases fitting TRBD1. Germline CDR1 is MGHDK and CDR2 is SYGVNS. The CDR3 is 13 residues long. After removal of 6 bases from V and 8 bases from J, the junction contained 4 bases not matched to a gene. This chain's CDR3 is CASRGTGREKLFF. In nucleotides, the CDR3 is TGTGCCAGCAGAGGGACAGGGAGAGAAAAACTGTTTTTT. Full variable domain (missing parts from reference TRBV25-1 and TRBJ1-4): EADIYQTPRYLVIGTGKKITLECSQTMGHDKMYWYQQDPGMELHLIHYSYGVNSTEKGDLSSESTVSRIRTEHFPLTLESARPSHTSQYLCASRGTGREKLFFGSGTQLSVL.

V is TRBV7-9 and J is TRBJ2-3; TRBD1 matches at 8 bases. The germline V gene has CDR1 SEHNR and CDR2 FQNEAQ (reference sequence). Trimming cost V 6 bases and J 6 bases; bases outside gene matches: 8. CDR3 size: 14 residues. CDR3 in DNA: TGTGCCAGCAGTTCAGGGGGCGCTGGGGATACGCAGTATTTT. Translating it yields CASSSGGAGDTQYF. The full variable domain, in which reference TRBV7-9 and TRBJ2-3 provide the parts outside the CDR3, is DTGVSQNPRHKITKRGQNVTFRCDPISEHNRLYWYRQTLGQGPEFLTYFQNEAQLEKSRLLSDRFSAERPKGSFSTLEIQRTEQGDSAMYLCASSSGGAGDTQYFGPGTRLTVL.

The chain links TRBV5-1 to TRBJ2-2, with 13 positions matching TRBD2. Germline loops: CDR1 SGHRS, CDR2 YFSETQ. Trimming at V came to 1 base and at J to 3 bases, leaving 6 bases not matched to a gene. The CDR3 covers 18 residues. CDR3 sequence: CASSLTSGGALDTGELFF. In DNA, the CDR3 is TGCGCCAGCAGCTTGACTAGCGGGGGGGCACTTGACACCGGGGAGCTGTTTTTT.

The rearrangement joins TRBV29-1 to TRBJ2-2, with D unclear. The germline V and J ends were trimmed by 5 bases and 1 base, with 5 bases remaining between them. There are 12 residues in the CDR3. Germline CDR1 is SQVTM and CDR2 is ANQGSEA. This CDR3 reads CSVPGNTGELFF. CDR3 in DNA: TGCAGCGTTCCAGGGAACACCGGGGAGCTGTTTTTT.

The rearrangement links TRBV11-2 to TRBJ2-7, with 8 bases identical to TRBD2. This CDR3 spans 15 amino acids. The germline CDR1 and CDR2 sequences are SGHAT and FQNNGV. The trim removed 5 bases at V and 0 bases at J, leaving 6 bases unmatched. Here the CDR3 reads CASSPTGGASYEQYV. The CDR3 DNA follows: TGTGCCAGCAGCCCCACGGGAGGGGCCTCCTACGAGCAGTACGTC.

The chain uses TRBV14 and TRBJ2-5, with 8 nucleotides matching TRBD2. In germline, CDR1 is SGHDN, CDR2 FVKESK. V was pared by 4 bases and J by 2 bases, with 12 bases of the junction left unmatched. CDR3 length: 17 amino acids. CDR3 bases: TGTGCCAGCAGCCTGGGACACTCCAGCGGGGGACAAGAGACCCAGTACTTC. Its protein product is CASSLGHSSGGQETQYF.

The chain couples TRBV14 to TRBJ1-1; unclear D gene. Deletions cut 4 bases from V and 1 base from J, with 13 bases between. Per germline, CDR1 SGHDN and CDR2 FVKESK. The length of the CDR3 is 15 residues. In DNA, the CDR3 is TGTGCCAGCAGCCCGACTAGGTACCCGAACACTGAAGCTTTCTTT. Protein: CASSPTRYPNTEAFF.

The CDR3 DNA reads TGCGCCAGCAGTGAGCCCCTAGGGGGTGAGCGGGGAGGGGCCGACAATGAGCAGTTCTTC. Its protein is CASSEPLGGERGGADNEQFF. The chain couples TRBV10-2 to TRBJ2-1, with a weak D call TRBD2 (7 bases). Germline-derived CDR1 and CDR2 are WSHSY and SAAADI. CDR3 length: 20 amino acids. Between the trimmed V and J ends, which lost 2 bases and 5 bases, there was a span of 28 bases.

CDR3 sequence reads: CASTRGVRGDTEAFF. The CDR3 bases are TGTGCCAGCACGAGGGGCGTCCGCGGGGACACTGAAGCTTTCTTT. The rearrangement uses TRBV6-5 and TRBJ1-1; maybe TRBD1 (5 bases). CDR1 and CDR2 (germline): MNHEY, SVGAGI. The V end was cut by 7 bases, the J end by 3 bases, with 18 bases between. The CDR3 is 15 residues long.

V is TRBV5-1 and J is TRBJ1-2; 10 nucleotides agree with TRBD1. CDR1 is SGHRS and CDR2 is YFSETQ in the germline V gene. CDR3 length: 14 amino acids. V lost 0 bases and J lost 7; bases outside the gene matches: 3. The CDR3 DNA follows: TGCGCCAGCAGCTTGGGGACAGGGGGAGGTGGCTACACCTTC. This codes for CASSLGTGGGGYTF.

CDR3 sequence reads: CASRTGPEAFF. The CDR3 nucleotides are TGTGCCAGCAGGACAGGGCCTGAAGCTTTCTTT. V gene TRBV25-1 combines with J gene TRBJ1-1, with 7 nucleotides matching TRBD1. CDR3 size: 11 residues. V trimming: 6 bases; J trimming: 6 bases; junction bases outside the gene matches: 1. Germline lookup yields CDR1 MGHDK and CDR2 SYGVNS.

This rearrangement joins TRBV18 to TRBJ1-5, with TRBD1 matching over 7 bases. CDR3 size: 17 residues. J lost 7 bases, V lost 2 bases, and 14 bases had no gene match. Germline assignment: CDR1 KGHSH and CDR2 LQKENI. The CDR3 is CASSPTPNTGAGQPQHF. CDR3 coding DNA: TGTGCCAGCTCACCAACGCCGAATACAGGGGCAGGGCAGCCCCAGCATTTT.